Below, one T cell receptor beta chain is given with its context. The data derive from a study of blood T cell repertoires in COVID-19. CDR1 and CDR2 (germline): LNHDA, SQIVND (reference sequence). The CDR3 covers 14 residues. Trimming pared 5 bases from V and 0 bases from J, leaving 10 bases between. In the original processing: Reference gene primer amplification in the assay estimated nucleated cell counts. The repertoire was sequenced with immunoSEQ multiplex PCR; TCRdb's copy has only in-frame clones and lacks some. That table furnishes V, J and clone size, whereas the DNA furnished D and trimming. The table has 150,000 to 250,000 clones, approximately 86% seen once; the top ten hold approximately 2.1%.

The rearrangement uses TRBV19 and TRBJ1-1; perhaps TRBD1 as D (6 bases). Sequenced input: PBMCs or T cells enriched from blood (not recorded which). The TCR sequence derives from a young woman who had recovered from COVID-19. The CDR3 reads CASSSQGMNTEAFF. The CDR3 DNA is TGTGCCAGTAGTTCTCAGGGGATGAACACTGAAGCTTTCTTT.